This T cell receptor (beta chain) was recorded in a study of shared clonotypes between healthy human individuals (dated by TCRdb to 2018 to 2021). General notes on the study: A couple of women and three men aged 18 to 49 years were included in the cohort. For each donor, CD4 naive and CD4 memory were each run on three plates, CD8 naive on two plates, and CD8 memory on one plate. To estimate repertoire size and how much clonotypes are shared between individuals, the study performed deep sequencing of blood TCR repertoires from roughly five healthy adults. Libraries were prepared and TCR repertoires were sequenced by different laboratories using diverse techniques, in order to increase sequencing depth and limit assay-specific biases. Each donor's leukapheresis produced roughly between roughly 0.85 and 10 billion PBMCs.

Healthy HIV-negative adults with no recently reported acute infections or vaccinations were included as donors. Only Caucasian adults living in Nashville, Tennessee, USA were represented among the donors. CD4+ T cells were enriched by magnetic negative selection, after which naive cells were positively selected on CD45RA and the negative fraction was taken as the memory subset. After blood collection by leukapheresis, PBMCs were isolated using Ficoll-Histopaque density gradient centrifugation and then cryopreserved in the vapor phase of liquid nitrogen. Analytical flow cytometry was used to check the purity and quantity of every magnetically sorted T cell population. Each sorted fraction had its genomic DNA isolated and then quantified by UV absorbance on a Nanodrop 2000c. TCR CDR3 regions were amplified from genomic DNA by multiplex PCR using the deep immunoSEQ assay. Extracted genomic DNA from each cell subset was spread evenly across all wells of several immunoSEQ 96-well plates, with each plate serving as a replicate. For sorted subsets, approximately 200 ng of genomic DNA, equivalent to about 30,000 T cell genomes, went into each replicate PCR. Purified libraries were quantified with a Qubit 3.0 fluorometer, sized on a Bioanalyzer 2100, and re-quantified with the KAPA Library Quantification kit. Every immunoSEQ 96-well plate was sequenced on a dedicated single-read 150-cycle Illumina NextSeq 550 flow cell. The authors processed their data as follows. Because the immunoSEQ output held only junctional sequences and lacked quality scores, the filtering could not match the filtering applied to full-length reads. To assign V/J genes and CDR3, sequences were annotated using PyIR, a Python wrapper for IgBLAST v1.9, with IMGT germline references. Any read was removed if the V/J assignment was weak (E-value above 1e-6), the CDR3 was missing, or the read contained stop codons, out-of-frame junctions, or ambiguous translated residues. V3J clonotypes were defined as sequences sharing an identical inferred V gene, J gene, and CDR3 amino acid sequence. The percentage overlap between two repertoires was calculated by dividing the number of shared unique clonotypes by the size of the smaller repertoire. Richness of each repertoire was evaluated using RTK rarefaction, the Chao1 estimator, and Recon v2.1 estimates of unobserved clonotypes. Generation probabilities were computed with OLGA for all TCRbeta clonotypes obtained by the gDNA method from a few donors. The table comes from immuneACCESS by way of TCRdb, which keeps in-frame sequences with V and J called. Part of the clones is missing from these tables; in studies checked, under half for an unresolved V gene and the rest for unknown reasons. V and J calls and clone size are copied from that table; D and trimming were computed from the DNA. The sample data list around 980,000 clones, and approximately 80% of these were observed just once. The leading ten clones occupy roughly 0.55% of the sample.

Concerning this clone: Its antigen is currently not known. Per-base quality was not reported, and no clone a single base away is much larger than it.

Trimmed from V: 6 bases; trimmed from J: 1 base; junction bases lacking a gene match: 8. Spanning cysteine to phenylalanine, the CDR3 consists of 16 amino acids. The only DNA kept is the CDR3, 48 bases in frame from the first base. Reading the germline V gene (reference sequence) gives CDR1 MNHEY and CDR2 SMNVEV. Broader findings and caveats from the paper: Across a few donors, approximately 4.6% of naive CD4, 3.5% of naive CD8, about 2.3% of memory CD4, and approximately 0.4% of memory CD8 clonotypes were shared. Compared with non-shared clonotypes, the clonotypes found in all four sorted-subset donors had higher generation probabilities. Larger estimated clonotype richness was generally found for naive subsets than for memory subsets. Pairwise subsampling led to the expectation that sequencing depth would affect the degree of clonotype sharing among donors. Sampling was restricted to blood, and TCR repertoires in tissue are likely to differ from TCR repertoires in blood. Because the study included a small number of donors, the genetic and exposure-history diversity represented was limited. Rarefaction of sorted-subset datasets indicated incomplete sequencing despite the large sequencing depth.

The sample consisted of memory CD4+ T cells from PBMCs. The intended sense of this specimen's cell subset or site label: CD45RA-negative fraction. The source is a man aged 18 to 30 in good health. Some clones in this sample may be carry-over from other donors' samples. The chain links TRBV27 with TRBJ1-5; the central 8 bases match TRBD1. The nucleotide sequence reads TGTGCCAGCAGCGCTGACAGGGGAGAAAGCAATCAGCCCCAGCATTTT. This codes for CASSADRGESNQPQHF.